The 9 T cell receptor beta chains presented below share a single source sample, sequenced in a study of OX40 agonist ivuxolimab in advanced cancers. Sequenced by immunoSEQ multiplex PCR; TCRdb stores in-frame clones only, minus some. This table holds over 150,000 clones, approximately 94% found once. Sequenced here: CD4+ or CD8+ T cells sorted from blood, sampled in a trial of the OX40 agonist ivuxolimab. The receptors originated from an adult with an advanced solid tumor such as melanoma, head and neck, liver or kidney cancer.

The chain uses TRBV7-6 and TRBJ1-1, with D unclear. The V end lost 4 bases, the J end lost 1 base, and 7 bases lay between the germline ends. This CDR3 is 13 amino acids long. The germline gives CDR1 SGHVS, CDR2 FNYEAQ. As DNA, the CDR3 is TGTGCCAGCAGCTCCTCACCGAACACTGAAGCTTTCTTT. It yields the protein CASSSSPNTEAFF. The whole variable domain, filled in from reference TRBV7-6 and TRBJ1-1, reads GAGVSQSPRYKVTKRGQDVALRCDPISGHVSLYWYRQALGQGPEFLTYFNYEAQQDKSGLPNDRFSAERPEGSISTLTIQRTEQRDSAMYRCASSSSPNTEAFFGQGTRLTVV.

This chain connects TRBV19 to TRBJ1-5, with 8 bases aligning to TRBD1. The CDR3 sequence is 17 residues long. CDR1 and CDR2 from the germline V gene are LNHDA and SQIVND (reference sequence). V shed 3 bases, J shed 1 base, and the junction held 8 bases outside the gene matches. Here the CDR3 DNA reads TGTGCCAGTAGTATCTGGACAGGGAGGGAAAGCAATCAGCCCCAGCATTTT. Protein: CASSIWTGRESNQPQHF.

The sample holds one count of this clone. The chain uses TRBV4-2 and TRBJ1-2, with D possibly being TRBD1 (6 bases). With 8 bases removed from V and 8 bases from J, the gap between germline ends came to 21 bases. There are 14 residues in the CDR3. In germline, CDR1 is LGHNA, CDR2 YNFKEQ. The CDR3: CASGIQGKGSGYTF. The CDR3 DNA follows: TGTGCCAGCGGAATACAGGGTAAGGGGAGCGGCTACACCTTC.

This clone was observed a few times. The CDR3 loop is CASRRDGENIQYF. The CDR3 DNA reads TGTGCCAGCCGTAGGGACGGGGAAAACATTCAGTACTTC. The chain has TRBV2 and TRBJ2-4, with D perhaps assigned TRBD1 or TRBD2 (5 bases each). Germline V lookup: CDR1 SNHLY, CDR2 FYNNEI. V lost 8 bases and J lost 5, with 13 bases in between. This CDR3 comprises 13 residues.

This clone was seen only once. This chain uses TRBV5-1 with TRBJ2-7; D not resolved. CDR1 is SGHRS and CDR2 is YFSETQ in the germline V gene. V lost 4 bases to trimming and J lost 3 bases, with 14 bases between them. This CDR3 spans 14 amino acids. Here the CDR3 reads CASSASGPHYEQYF. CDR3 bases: TGCGCCAGCAGCGCCTCAGGACCCCACTACGAGCAGTACTTC. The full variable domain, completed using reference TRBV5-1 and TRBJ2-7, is KAGVTQTPRYLIKTRGQQVTLSCSPISGHRSVSWYQQTPGQGLQFLFEYFSETQRNKGNFPGRFSGRQFSNSRSEMNVSTLELGDSALYLCASSASGPHYEQYFGPGTRLTVT.

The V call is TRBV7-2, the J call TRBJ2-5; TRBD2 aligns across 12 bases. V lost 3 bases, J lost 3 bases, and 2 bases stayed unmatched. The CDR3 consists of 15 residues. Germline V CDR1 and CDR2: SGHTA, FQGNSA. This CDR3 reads CASSFTSGGKETQYF. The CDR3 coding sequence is TGTGCCAGCAGCTTTACTAGCGGGGGGAAAGAGACCCAGTACTTC.

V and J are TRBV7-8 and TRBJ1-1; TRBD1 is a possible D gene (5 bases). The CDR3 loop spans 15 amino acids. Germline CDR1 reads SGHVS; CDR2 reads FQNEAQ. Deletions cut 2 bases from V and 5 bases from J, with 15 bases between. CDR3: CASSLQGLLVTEAFF. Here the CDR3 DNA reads TGTGCCAGCAGCTTACAGGGACTTTTGGTAACTGAAGCTTTCTTT.

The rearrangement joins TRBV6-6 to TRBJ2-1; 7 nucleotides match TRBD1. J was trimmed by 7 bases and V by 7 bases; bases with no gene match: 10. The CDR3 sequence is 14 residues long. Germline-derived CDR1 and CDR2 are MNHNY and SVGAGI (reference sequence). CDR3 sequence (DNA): TGTGCCAGCAAGGGGGCCGTTAGCCGAAATGAGCAGTTCTTC. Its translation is CASKGAVSRNEQFF.

The CDR3 DNA is TGCGCCAGCAGTGAGTCAGGGGGTTCCCTCTACGAGCAGTACTTC. Its protein is CASSESGGSLYEQYF. The chain couples TRBV10-1 to TRBJ2-7; perhaps TRBD1 as D (6 bases). CDR1 and CDR2 (germline): WNHNN, SYGVQD (reference sequence). The CDR3 sequence is 15 residues long. The V and J ends lost 0 bases and 3 bases respectively, with 12 bases between them.